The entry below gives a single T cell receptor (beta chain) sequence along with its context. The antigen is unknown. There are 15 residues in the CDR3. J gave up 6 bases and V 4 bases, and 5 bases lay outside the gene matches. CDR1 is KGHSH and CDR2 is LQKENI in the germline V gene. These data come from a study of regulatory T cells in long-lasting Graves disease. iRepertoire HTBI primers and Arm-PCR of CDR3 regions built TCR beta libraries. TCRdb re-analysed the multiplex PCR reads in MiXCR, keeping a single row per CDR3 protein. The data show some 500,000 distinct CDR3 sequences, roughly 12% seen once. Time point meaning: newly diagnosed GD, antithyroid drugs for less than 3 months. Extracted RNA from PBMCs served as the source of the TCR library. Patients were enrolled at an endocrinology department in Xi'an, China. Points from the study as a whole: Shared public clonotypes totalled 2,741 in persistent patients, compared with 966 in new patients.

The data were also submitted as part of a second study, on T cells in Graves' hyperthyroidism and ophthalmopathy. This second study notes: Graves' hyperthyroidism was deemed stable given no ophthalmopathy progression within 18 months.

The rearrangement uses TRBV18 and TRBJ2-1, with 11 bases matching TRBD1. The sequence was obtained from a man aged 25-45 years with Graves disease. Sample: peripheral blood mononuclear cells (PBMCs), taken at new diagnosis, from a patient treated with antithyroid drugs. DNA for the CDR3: TGTGCCAGCTCACGAATGGGGACAGGGGGCAATGAGCAGTTCTTC. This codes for CASSRMGTGGNEQFF.